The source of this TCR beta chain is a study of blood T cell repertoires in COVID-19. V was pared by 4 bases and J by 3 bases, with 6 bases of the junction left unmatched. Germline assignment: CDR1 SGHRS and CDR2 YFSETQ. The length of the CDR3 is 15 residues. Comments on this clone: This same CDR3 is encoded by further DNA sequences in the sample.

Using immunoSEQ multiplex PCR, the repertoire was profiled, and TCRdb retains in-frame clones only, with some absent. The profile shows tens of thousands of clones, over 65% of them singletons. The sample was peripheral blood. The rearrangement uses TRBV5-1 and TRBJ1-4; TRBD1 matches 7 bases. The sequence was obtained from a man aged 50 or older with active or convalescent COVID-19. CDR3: CASSSTGAANEKLFF. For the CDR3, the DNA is TGCGCCAGCAGCAGTACAGGGGCGGCTAATGAAAAACTGTTTTTT. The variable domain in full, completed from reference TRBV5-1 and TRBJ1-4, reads KAGVTQTPRYLIKTRGQQVTLSCSPISGHRSVSWYQQTPGQGLQFLFEYFSETQRNKGNFPGRFSGRQFSNSRSEMNVSTLELGDSALYLCASSSTGAANEKLFFGSGTQLSVL.